The source of this TCR beta chain is a study of chemoradiotherapy in HPV16-positive cancers. Study results and caveats: HPV-specific T cells were functionally defined from only two HPV16-positive patients.

Turning to this clone: Antigen unknown.

This table comes from immunoSEQ multiplex PCR, and its TCRdb copy is limited to in-frame clones, with some not included. The top ten hold less than 3% of the sample, which has about 12,000 clones, nearly 90% seen once. Repertoires were sampled repeatedly during chemoradiotherapy. Germline V gives CDR1 SEHNR, CDR2 FQNEAQ (reference sequence). The CDR3 covers 15 residues. The V segment lost 6 bases and the J segment 6 bases; nucleotides outside the gene matches: 13. The sequence was collected from a human donor with HPV-associated anogenital cancer. Collection took place from a patient who underwent chemoradiotherapy. The genes are TRBV7-9 and TRBJ2-5, with TRBD1 identical over 7 bases. CDR3 region: CASSSDRDPGKTQYF. The CDR3 region has the DNA TGTGCCAGCAGTTCCGACAGGGACCCCGGGAAGACCCAGTACTTC. Supplemented by reference TRBV7-9 and TRBJ2-5, the full variable domain reads DTGVSQNPRHKITKRGQNVTFRCDPISEHNRLYWYRQTLGQGPEFLTYFQNEAQLEKSRLLSDRFSAERPKGSFSTLEIQRTEQGDSAMYLCASSSDRDPGKTQYFGPGTRLLVL.